This T cell receptor (beta chain) originates from a study of OX40 agonist ivuxolimab in advanced cancers. Overall study context: Participants, 75% to 85% male, averaged roughly 60 years of age, ranging from about 23 to 80. Study observations and caveats: Antigen targets of the expanded peripheral T cells went undetermined. Expanded clones tended on average to be more numerous among CD8+ T cells than CD4+.

This table comes from immunoSEQ multiplex PCR, and its TCRdb copy is limited to in-frame clones, with some not included. The table lists about 69,000 clones, 60% to 85% of them singletons. CDR1 MNHEY and CDR2 SVGAGI come from the germline V gene. There are 15 residues in the CDR3. V was shortened by 2 bases and J by 0 bases, with 8 bases between the two germline ends. Baseline was the first blood sampling point, followed by cycle 4 day 1 and cycle 7 day 1. Points on this clone: Its target is not known.

This chain uses TRBV6-5 with TRBJ1-3; D gene ambiguous. The sequenced sample was CD4+ or CD8+ T cells sorted from blood, obtained in a trial of the OX40 agonist ivuxolimab. The source is an adult with an advanced solid tumor such as melanoma, head and neck, liver or kidney cancer. The CDR3 reads CASSYGSTSGNTIYF. DNA of the CDR3: TGTGCCAGCAGTTACGGTAGTACCTCTGGAAACACCATATATTTT.